The 16 T cell receptor beta chains reported below all come from one sample, sequenced in a study of T cells in women clearing cervical HPV infection. Generated by immunoSEQ multiplex PCR, the TCRdb table keeps only in-frame clones and is missing some. This sample's table has around 25,000 clones. The specimen sequenced was blood buffy coat. The receptor set was obtained from a woman aged 18-69 years with a cervical HPV16 infection that either progressed to CIN3+ or cleared (not recorded which).

About this clone: The read terminates 3 residues ahead of where the CDR3 ends, so the germline J gene completes it. This sequence joins TRBV7-2 and TRBJ2-7; D is perhaps TRBD2 (6 bases). The CDR3 runs to 13 residues. In germline, CDR1 is SGHTA, CDR2 FQGNSA. With 8 bases removed from V and 2 bases from J, the gap between germline ends came to 13 bases. This CDR3 is CASRGREPYEQYF. Partial CDR3 DNA: TGTGCCAGCCGTGGGCGGGAACCCTACGAG.

A remark on this clone: The sequenced fragment ends 3 residues before the CDR3 boundary, so the rest is inferred from the germline J gene. The V gene is TRBV5-1, the J gene TRBJ2-5; 7 positions match TRBD1. V was pared by 1 base and J by 5 bases, with 2 bases of the junction left unmatched. CDR3 length: 13 residues. CDR1 SGHRS and CDR2 YFSETQ come from the germline V gene. CDR3: CASSLLQGETQYF. The covered CDR3 bases are TGCGCCAGCAGCTTGTTACAGGGGGAGACC. The full variable domain, completed using reference TRBV5-1 and TRBJ2-5, is KAGVTQTPRYLIKTRGQQVTLSCSPISGHRSVSWYQQTPGQGLQFLFEYFSETQRNKGNFPGRFSGRQFSNSRSEMNVSTLELGDSALYLCASSLLQGETQYFGPGTRLLVL.

With respect to this clone: The read terminates 3 residues ahead of where the CDR3 ends, so the germline J gene completes it. V is TRBV4-2 and J is TRBJ2-7; D remains ambiguous. Looked up from germline, CDR1 is LGHNA and CDR2 is YNFKEQ. Trimming cost V 4 bases and J 2 bases, with 9 bases left between them. CDR3 length: 13 residues. The CDR3 is CASSPTDTYEQYF. The CDR3 DNA, read in part, is TGTGCCAGCAGCCCCACAGACACCTACGAG.

On this clone: The CDR3 is cut off 3 residues early in the read; its end comes from the germline J gene. The chain employs TRBV6-4 and TRBJ2-1; maybe TRBD1 (5 bases). This CDR3 spans 15 amino acids. V was pared by 5 bases and J by 0 bases, with 11 bases between. Germline CDR1 MRHNA, CDR2 SNTAGT. This CDR3 reads CASSSTESSYNEQFF. Incomplete CDR3 DNA: TGTGCCAGCAGTTCGACAGAGAGCTCCTACAATGAG.

With regard to this clone: The read comes to an end 3 residues before the CDR3 does, leaving the germline J gene to fill in the end. V usage is TRBV7-9 and J usage is TRBJ2-5; D is undetermined. The V gene lost 2 bases and the J gene lost 3 bases, with 13 bases spanning the gap. The CDR3 consists of 15 residues. In germline, CDR1 is SEHNR, CDR2 FQNEAQ (reference sequence). The covered CDR3 bases are TGTGCCAGCAGCTTATCAGTGGCTCCAAAAGAGACC. Translated: CASSLSVAPKET. The entire CDR3 reads CASSLSVAPKETQYF.

Remarks on this clone: The read finishes 3 residues shy of the CDR3 end, and the germline J gene is used to complete it. V gene TRBV7-7 combines with J gene TRBJ2-5, with 8 bases identical to TRBD1. This CDR3 has 14 residues. The junction had 0 bases not matched to a gene; V was cut back by 1 base and J by 2 bases. Germline lookup yields CDR1 SSHAT and CDR2 FNYEAQ (reference sequence). CDR3 residues: CASSLGTGQETQYF. CDR3 DNA, as far as it was read: TGTGCCAGCAGCTTAGGGACAGGGCAAGAGACC.

In the case of this clone: The read ends 3 residues early relative to the CDR3; the germline J gene fills the gap. The chain combines TRBV30 with TRBJ1-6, with D possibly being TRBD1 (5 bases). Trimming pared 0 bases from V and 5 bases from J, leaving 8 bases between. Germline V lookup: CDR1 GTSNPN, CDR2 SVGIG (reference sequence). The CDR3 consists of 14 residues. The CDR3 bases that were read are TGTGCCTGGAGTGTACAGGTCGATAATTCACCC. Amino acid sequence: CAWSVQVDNSP. The entire CDR3 sequence reads CAWSVQVDNSPLHF.

About this clone: The read ends 3 residues before the CDR3 terminus; that terminus is restored from the germline J gene. The rearrangement links TRBV2 to TRBJ2-4, with D uncertain. The length of the CDR3 is 14 residues. Germline CDR1 SNHLY, CDR2 FYNNEI. The covered CDR3 bases are TGTGCCAGCAGTGACAGCCATAGCAATCAGCCT. Translated: CASSDSHSNQP. The full CDR3 protein is CASSDSHSNQPQYF.

About this clone itself: The DNA ends 3 residues before the CDR3 does, and the rest of the CDR3 is filled in from the germline J gene. This chain uses TRBV10-3 with TRBJ1-1, with a weak D call TRBD1 (6 bases). This CDR3 has 12 amino acids. CDR1 and CDR2 (germline): ENHRY, SYGVKD. V was pared by 10 bases and J by 1 base, with 10 bases between. The chain's CDR3 is CATTGGNTEAFF. The part of the CDR3 DNA that was read is TGTGCCACGACAGGTGGGAACACTGAA.

In the case of this clone: The CDR3 is cut off 3 residues early in the read; its end comes from the germline J gene. This rearrangement joins TRBV18 to TRBJ1-2; 9 bases are a match to TRBD1. The germline V gene has CDR1 KGHSH and CDR2 LQKENI. This CDR3 comprises 14 residues. The CDR3 loop is CASSRDRDVNDYTF. The sequenced CDR3 bases are TGTGCCAGCTCCCGGGACAGGGACGTCAACGAC.

For this clone: The observed sequence ends 3 residues before the CDR3 terminus, with the missing tail filled in from the germline J gene. The V and J genes are TRBV19 and TRBJ2-1; 11 bases line up with TRBD2. The V and J ends lost 7 bases and 2 bases, in that order; junction bases with no gene match: 7. Germline lookup yields CDR1 LNHDA and CDR2 SQIVND (reference sequence). The CDR3 has 16 amino acids. The chain's CDR3 is CASTATSGVPYNEQFF. The covered CDR3 bases are TGTGCCAGTACCGCGACTAGCGGGGTCCCCTACAATGAG.

A word on this clone: Read data end 3 residues before the CDR3 end; the end is taken from the germline J gene. The rearrangement joins TRBV18 to TRBJ2-2; D is perhaps TRBD1 (5 bases). CDR3 length: 19 amino acids. CDR1 and CDR2 (germline): KGHSH, LQKENI. CDR3 region: CASSPAAPVEASGANVLFF. The covered CDR3 bases are TGTGCCAGCTCACCAGCGGCTCCAGTAGAAGCGTCTGGGGCCAACGTG. Filled out from reference TRBV18 and TRBJ2-2, the complete variable domain reads NAGVMQNPRHLVRRRGQEARLRCSPMKGHSHVYWYRQLPEEGLKFMVYLQKENIIDESGMPKERFSAEFPKEGPSILRIQQVVRGDSAAYFCASSPAAPVEASGANVLFFGEGSRLTVL.

As for this clone: The CDR3 is cut off 3 residues early in the read; its end comes from the germline J gene. V and J are TRBV2 and TRBJ2-3; 10 bases align to TRBD2. The ends lost 4 bases at V and 6 bases at J; junction bases unmatched: 10. The CDR3 length is 16 residues. CDR1 is SNHLY and CDR2 is FYNNEI in the germline V gene. CDR3 region: CASSAQAGGFWDTQYF. The CDR3 bases that were read are TGTGCCAGCAGTGCGCAAGCGGGAGGGTTTTGGGATACG.

For this clone: The missing CDR3 end, 3 residues past where the read stops, is filled in from the germline J gene. This sequence joins TRBV5-1 and TRBJ1-3, with D unclear. The V and J ends lost 1 base and 0 bases respectively, with 14 bases between them. This CDR3 region has 17 residues. Germline loops: CDR1 SGHRS, CDR2 YFSETQ. CDR3 DNA, as far as it was read: TGCGCCAGCAGCTTGACAGATTTTACCCGCTCTGGAAACACC. Its protein product is CASSLTDFTRSGNT. The entire CDR3 protein is CASSLTDFTRSGNTIYF.

A note on this clone: The observed sequence ends 3 residues before the CDR3 terminus, with the missing tail filled in from the germline J gene. J is TRBJ1-1 and V is TRBV7-6, with D unresolved. The length of the CDR3 is 14 residues. V lost 2 bases to trimming and J lost 2 bases, with 9 bases between them. CDR1 and CDR2 (germline): SGHVS, FNYEAQ. The covered CDR3 bases are TGTGCCAGCAGCTTATCACAGCTTAACACTGAA. Translated, it gives CASSLSQLNTE. The full-length CDR3 reads as CASSLSQLNTEAFF.

CDR3 bases read: TGTGCCAGCAGTGTAGAGCGGGCAAGCACAGATACC. Residues: CASSVERASTDT. The entire CDR3 sequence reads CASSVERASTDTYTF. The rearrangement links TRBV6-1 to TRBJ1-2; D not resolved. From the germline J gene comes the end of the CDR3, since the read stops 3 residues before it. Germline V CDR1 and CDR2: MNHNS, SASEGT. This CDR3 contains 15 residues.